These 4 T cell receptor beta chains share one sample of origin, sequenced in a study of T-cell memory formation after mild COVID-19. MiXCR, applied by TCRdb to the 5' RACE reads, yields one record per CDR3 protein. The table shows under 200,000 distinct CDR3 sequences, with roughly 10% occurring only once. The sequenced material came from PBMCs or a T cell subset sorted from them (not recorded which). These receptor sequences come from a man between 18 and 35 years old who had mild COVID-19 (a few samples of this study predate the infection). Cell type and time point are not known.

The chain links TRBV24-1 to TRBJ2-1, with 7 bases fitting TRBD1. The CDR3 is 15 residues long. Germline CDR1 is KGHDR and CDR2 is SFDVKD. With 4 bases clipped from V and 9 bases from J, the junction kept 11 bases outside the gene matches. The CDR3 here is CATSDRQGPVGEQFF. The CDR3 region has the DNA TGTGCCACCAGTGACAGACAGGGCCCTGTGGGTGAGCAGTTCTTC.

In this sample, this clonotype turned up a few times. J is TRBJ1-5 and V is TRBV6-6; TRBD1 might be the D (5 bases). V was pared by 6 bases and J by 4 bases, with 13 bases between. The germline V gene has CDR1 MNHNY and CDR2 SVGAGI (reference sequence). The CDR3 extends over 14 amino acids. CDR3 loop: CASSSAQGNQPQHF. CDR3 bases: TGTGCCAGCAGCTCTGCCCAGGGAAATCAGCCCCAGCATTTT.

This clonotype has only a few counts. This chain connects TRBV7-2 to TRBJ2-3; 11 nucleotides match TRBD2. The germline gives CDR1 SGHTA, CDR2 FQGNSA. J gave up 7 bases and V 5 bases, and 5 bases lay outside the gene matches. The CDR3 totals 14 residues. As DNA, the CDR3 is TGTGCCAGCAGCCAGACTAGCGGGGAGAATACGCAGTATTTT. This gives the protein CASSQTSGENTQYF.

This chain uses TRBV5-1 with TRBJ2-5, with 8 bases that match TRBD2. CDR3 length equals 14 residues. V shed 5 bases, J shed 2 bases, and the junction held 5 bases outside the gene matches. Germline-derived CDR1 and CDR2 are SGHRS and YFSETQ. In DNA form, the CDR3 reads TGCGCCAGCAGGAGCGGGGGTAGGCAAGAGACCCAGTACTTC. This gives the protein CASRSGGRQETQYF.